The present T cell receptor beta chain was sequenced within a study of blood T cell repertoires in COVID-19 (dated by TCRdb to 2018 to 2021). Study-level background: Samples from collaborators originated in the United States, Italy and Spain and spanned both the acute and convalescent phases of COVID-19. Deeply sampled blood TCRbeta repertoires from subjects exposed to, actively infected with, or recovered from COVID-19 were included in the dataset. Samples came from the ongoing ImmuneRACE study (first 160 participants) plus 1,254 subjects from 6 global collaborators. A freely available public database, intended as a resource for researchers studying the immune response to SARS-CoV-2, is where the repertoires were released. Where available, HLA class I and class II types were obtained from metadata supplied by the sample provider rather than from assay-based typing. A de-identified subject ID, COVID-19 status, age in years and sex were almost always included in the sample metadata. The prospective study material was composed of cDNA or gDNA derived from T cells, B-cell-depleted T cells, or PBMCs.

The junction carries 11 bases between V and J, which are trimmed by 0 bases and 8 bases respectively. CDR1 KGHSH and CDR2 LQKENI were looked up in the germline V gene. The CDR3 runs 14 residues from the cysteine to the phenylalanine. Only CDR3 DNA remains: 42 bases, in frame from the first base. Of note for this clone: Its antigen has not been determined. It has no much larger one-base neighbor in the sample; base qualities were not kept.

TCRbeta CDR3 regions were amplified from genomic DNA by means of the immunoSEQ Assay, a bias-controlled multiplex PCR. Regarding the original processing steps: Within the assay, amplification of reference gene primers was used to estimate how many nucleated cells each sample contained. To quantify the absolute abundance of each unique TCRbeta CDR3 rearrangement, sequence reads were collapsed and filtered. For each sample, productive Simpson clonality was calculated as the square root of Simpson's diversity index across productive rearrangements. TCRdb re-hosts the immuneACCESS table, in-frame sequences only. Its copies lack some clones; in the studies checked, an unresolved V gene accounts for under half of them, and the cause for the rest is not known. D and trimming were read from the DNA, whereas the V and J calls and clone size are those reported in that table. This sample holds roughly 200,000 clones; approximately 90% were observed only once. The ten largest clones represent 18% of the sample.

Paper-wide results and their limitations: How much clinical and demographic metadata was included differed by source and by participant, and the metadata was provided uncurated.

In Seattle, one collaborating source enrolled patients while the infection was active and tracked those patients longitudinally over the course of disease. The collaborating institutions used their own protocols to collect whole blood in K2EDTA tubes. Collaborator samples were shipped for TCRbeta analysis as frozen whole blood, isolated PBMCs, or DNA extracted from either sample type. In this chain, TRBV18 is recombined with TRBJ2-1; no D gene is confidently identified. The sample consisted of peripheral blood. This TCR derives from a man aged 50 to 59 with COVID-19, enrolled during active disease. The sequenced DNA: TGTGCCAGCTCACCACCTACTCTAGACCATGAGCAGTTCTTC. Translated, this gives CASSPPTLDHEQFF.